Shown below are 21 T cell receptor beta chains from a single sample sequenced in a study of T cell responses to AZD1222 COVID-19 vaccine. The repertoire was sequenced with immunoSEQ multiplex PCR; TCRdb's copy has only in-frame clones and lacks some. The sample consists of tens of thousands of clones, about 91% of them appearing once. The specimen comprised peripheral blood, sampled on day 0 of MenACWY control vaccination. The receptors stem from an adult in good health.

V and J are TRBV6-5 and TRBJ1-4; 8 nucleotides agree with TRBD1. J was trimmed by 9 bases and V by 6 bases; bases with no gene match: 12. This CDR3 has 15 residues. Germline V gives CDR1 MNHEY, CDR2 SVGAGI. Here the CDR3 reads CASSEGRNRGKKLFF. For the CDR3, the DNA is TGTGCCAGCAGCGAGGGGAGAAACAGGGGGAAAAAACTGTTTTTT.

The chain is built from TRBV19 and TRBJ2-2; D may be TRBD1 (6 bases). From germline, CDR1 is LNHDA and CDR2 SQIVND (reference sequence). Trimming left V 6 bases short and J 0 bases short, with 11 bases between. The CDR3 is made up of 15 amino acids. The CDR3 bases are TGTGCCAGTAGGAGGGGGACCACGAACACCGGGGAGCTGTTTTTT. Its protein product is CASRRGTTNTGELFF.

The genes are TRBV19 and TRBJ2-7; the match to TRBD2 covers 11 bases. The J segment lost 3 bases and the V segment lost 5 bases, leaving 6 bases of the junction unmatched. CDR1 LNHDA and CDR2 SQIVND come from the germline V gene (reference sequence). This CDR3 is 15 amino acids long. The CDR3 here is CASSETGTSGYEQYF. CDR3 DNA sequence: TGTGCCAGTAGTGAGACCGGGACTAGCGGCTACGAGCAGTACTTC.

As for this clone: Other nucleotide sequences from this sample produce the same CDR3. The chain is built from TRBV12-3 or TRBV12-4 and TRBJ1-5; D perhaps matches TRBD1 (6 bases). The V gene lost 6 bases and the J gene lost 3 bases, with 9 bases spanning the gap. The CDR3 runs to 13 residues. CDR3 amino acids: CASRQGSNQPQHF. CDR3 DNA sequence: TGTGCCAGCAGACAGGGTTCCAATCAGCCCCAGCATTTT.

This chain connects TRBV7-2 to TRBJ1-6; 8 positions agree with TRBD1. The CDR3 has 15 amino acids. In germline, CDR1 is SGHTA, CDR2 FQGNSA. V was clipped by 5 bases and J by 5 bases; unmatched bases: 5. CDR3 sequence: CASSAHRGNNSPLHF. The CDR3 nucleotides are TGTGCCAGCAGCGCCCACAGGGGGAATAATTCACCCCTCCACTTT.

This chain links TRBV10-1 with TRBJ1-4; TRBD1 aligns across 12 bases. V was pared by 4 bases and J by 6 bases, with 9 bases of the junction left unmatched. Germline lookup yields CDR1 WNHNN and CDR2 SYGVQD (reference sequence). The CDR3 is 17 residues long. The CDR3 DNA reads as TGCGCCAGCAGTGCCCGGGACAGGGGGCCTCGGGATGAAAAACTGTTTTTT. Translating gives CASSARDRGPRDEKLFF.

The V gene is TRBV5-1, the J gene TRBJ1-1; TRBD1 aligns across 11 bases. J was trimmed by 7 bases and V by 1 base; bases with no gene match: 6. CDR1 is SGHRS, CDR2 YFSETQ, per germline. The CDR3 consists of 15 residues. The CDR3 sequence is CASSLKDRGQGEAFF. CDR3 nucleotides: TGCGCCAGCAGCTTGAAGGACAGGGGGCAGGGTGAAGCTTTCTTT. The full variable domain, with the rest looked up from reference TRBV5-1 and TRBJ1-1, is KAGVTQTPRYLIKTRGQQVTLSCSPISGHRSVSWYQQTPGQGLQFLFEYFSETQRNKGNFPGRFSGRQFSNSRSEMNVSTLELGDSALYLCASSLKDRGQGEAFFGQGTRLTVV.

This clone appeared a few times. The chain recombines TRBV18 with TRBJ1-1; the D gene is possibly TRBD1 (5 bases). V lost 1 base and J 10 bases, leaving 13 bases between the germline ends. The CDR3 is made up of 13 amino acids. Germline CDR1 reads KGHSH; CDR2 reads LQKENI. The CDR3 protein is CASSPRPREGAFF. The DNA for the CDR3 is TGTGCCAGCTCACCACGACCCAGGGAGGGAGCTTTCTTT.

J is TRBJ2-1 and V is TRBV6-2 or TRBV6-3; D is undetermined. The CDR3 loop spans 12 amino acids. The germline V gene encodes CDR1 MNHEY and CDR2 SVGEGT. Trimming pared 5 bases from V and 11 bases from J, leaving 13 bases between. The CDR3 spells CASSLIAHQQFF. CDR3 in DNA: TGTGCCAGCAGTCTTATAGCCCATCAGCAGTTCTTC.

V is TRBV7-2 and J is TRBJ1-6, with D perhaps matching TRBD1 (5 bases). Trimming took 9 bases from V and 7 from J, leaving 13 bases between them. The CDR3 is made up of 13 amino acids. The germline V gene has CDR1 SGHTA and CDR2 FQGNSA. The CDR3 nucleotides read TGTGCCAGTGGAGGGGCCGCAAATTCACCCCTCCACTTT. This codes for CASGGAANSPLHF.

The rearrangement links TRBV7-3 to TRBJ2-1; 8 nucleotides align to TRBD1. The CDR3 is 13 residues long. Germline V CDR1 and CDR2: SGHTA, FQGTGA. Germline trimming cut 5 bases from V and 9 bases from J; bases unmatched to any gene: 6. In DNA form, the CDR3 reads TGTGCCAGCAGCCCTGACAGGGGCTTTGAGCAGTTCTTC. It translates to CASSPDRGFEQFF. Complete variable domain (other parts from reference TRBV7-3 and TRBJ2-1): GAGVSQTPSNKVTEKGKYVELRCDPISGHTALYWYRQSLGQGPEFLIYFQGTGAADDSGLPNDRFFAVRPEGSVSTLKIQRTERGDSAVYLCASSPDRGFEQFFGPGTRLTVL.

The CDR3 coding sequence is TGTGCCAGCAGCGTAGCCCCGGAGACCGGGGAGCTGTTTTTT. Amino acids: CASSVAPETGELFF. The chain recombines TRBV9 with TRBJ2-2; no definite D call. V was trimmed by 0 bases and J by 5 bases, leaving 8 bases between them. This CDR3 comprises 14 residues. In germline, CDR1 is SGDLS, CDR2 YYNGEE.

This clone was counted only a few times. In DNA, the CDR3 is TGTGCCAGTATAGACAGGGGATTGACCGGGGAGCTGTTTTTT. It yields the protein CASIDRGLTGELFF. The rearrangement uses TRBV19 and TRBJ2-2; 8 nucleotides agree with TRBD1. V gave up 7 bases and J gave up 5 bases; unmatched junction bases: 6. Germline CDR1 LNHDA, CDR2 SQIVND (reference sequence). The CDR3 contains 14 residues.

This chain joins TRBV3-1 (or the pseudogene TRBV3-2) and TRBJ2-5; TRBD2 aligns across 12 bases. Germline-derived CDR1 and CDR2 are LGHDT and YNNKEL (reference sequence). The length of the CDR3 is 16 residues. V was clipped by 0 bases and J by 6 bases; unmatched bases: 5. In DNA, the CDR3 is TGTGCCAGCAGCCAAGATGCTAGCGGGGGGGCGCAGACCCAGTACTTC. Translating gives CASSQDASGGAQTQYF.

The V and J genes are TRBV27 and TRBJ1-6; weak D call: TRBD1 (5 bases). V was trimmed by 4 bases and J by 2 bases, leaving 12 bases between them. The CDR3 consists of 16 residues. The germline V gene has CDR1 MNHEY and CDR2 SMNVEV (reference sequence). CDR3 residues: CASSSEGRPYNSPLHF. CDR3 coding DNA: TGTGCCAGCAGTTCAGAGGGACGGCCCTATAATTCACCCCTCCACTTT.

The V call is TRBV5-4, the J call TRBJ1-2; TRBD1 matches at 10 bases. The CDR3 has 15 residues. Germline V gene data show CDR1 as SGHNT and CDR2 as YYREEE (reference sequence). Unmatched junction bases numbered 11, after V lost 4 bases and J lost 8 bases. The CDR3 bases are TGTGCCAGCAGCCTCTCTGGACAGGGGGGTTACGGCTACACCTTC. The encoded protein is CASSLSGQGGYGYTF.

The genes are TRBV9 and TRBJ1-1; D gene unclear. The CDR3 is 15 amino acids. The germline V gene has CDR1 SGDLS and CDR2 YYNGEE. The ends were cut back, 0 bases at V and 0 bases at J, with 9 bases in the middle. DNA for the CDR3: TGTGCCAGCAGCGTAGAGAGTACGGTGAACACTGAAGCTTTCTTT. The encoded protein is CASSVESTVNTEAFF. Filled out from reference TRBV9 and TRBJ1-1, the complete variable domain reads DSGVTQTPKHLITATGQRVTLRCSPRSGDLSVYWYQQSLDQGLQFLIQYYNGEERAKGNILERFSAQQFPDLHSELNLSSLELGDSALYFCASSVESTVNTEAFFGQGTRLTVV.

This chain uses TRBV28 with TRBJ2-7; TRBD2 might be the D (6 bases). Trimming took off 4 bases at V and 2 bases at J, with 12 bases between the two ends. The CDR3 contains 14 residues. Germline loops: CDR1 MDHEN, CDR2 SYDVKM. As DNA, the CDR3 is TGTGCCAGCAGTTCACCCGGGACTCCCTACGAGCAGTACTTC. Encoded protein: CASSSPGTPYEQYF.

This chain uses TRBV4-1 with TRBJ2-5; D gene unclear. V was pared by 1 base and J by 4 bases, with 16 bases between. The CDR3 contains 16 residues. Germline CDR1 MGHRA, CDR2 YSYEKL. The CDR3 protein is CASSQVWVPKGETQYF. Here the CDR3 DNA reads TGCGCCAGCAGCCAAGTGTGGGTCCCAAAGGGAGAGACCCAGTACTTC.

This chain links TRBV4-3 with TRBJ2-3; 9 positions agree with TRBD2. CDR1 is LGHNA and CDR2 is YSLEER in the germline V gene. With 0 bases clipped from V and 0 bases from J, the junction kept 13 bases outside the gene matches. The CDR3 totals 20 residues. CDR3 nucleotide sequence: TGCGCCAGCAGCCAAGATAGCGGGCGGGGGGGCCGTCTCAGCACAGATACGCAGTATTTT. This codes for CASSQDSGRGGRLSTDTQYF.

CDR3 in amino acids: CAWSGTGVKAFF. The CDR3 nucleotides are TGTGCCTGGAGTGGAACGGGGGTGAAAGCTTTCTTT. V is TRBV30 and J is TRBJ1-1; TRBD1 is a possible D gene (5 bases). This CDR3 comprises 12 residues. CDR1 GTSNPN and CDR2 SVGIG come from the germline V gene (reference sequence). Trimming left V 1 base short and J 9 bases short, with 12 bases between.